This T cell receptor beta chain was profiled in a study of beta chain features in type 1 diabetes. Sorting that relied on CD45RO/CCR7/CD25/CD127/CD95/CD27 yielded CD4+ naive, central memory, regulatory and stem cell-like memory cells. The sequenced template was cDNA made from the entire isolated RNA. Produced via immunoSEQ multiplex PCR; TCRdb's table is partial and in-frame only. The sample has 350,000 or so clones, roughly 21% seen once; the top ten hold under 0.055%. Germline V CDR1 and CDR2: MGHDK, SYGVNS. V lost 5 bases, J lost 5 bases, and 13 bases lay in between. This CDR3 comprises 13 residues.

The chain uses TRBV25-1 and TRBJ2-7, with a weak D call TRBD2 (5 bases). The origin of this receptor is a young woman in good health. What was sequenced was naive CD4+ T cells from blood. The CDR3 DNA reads TGTGCCAGCAGTACCCGGACTGGCGACGAGCAGTACTTC. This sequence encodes CASSTRTGDEQYF.